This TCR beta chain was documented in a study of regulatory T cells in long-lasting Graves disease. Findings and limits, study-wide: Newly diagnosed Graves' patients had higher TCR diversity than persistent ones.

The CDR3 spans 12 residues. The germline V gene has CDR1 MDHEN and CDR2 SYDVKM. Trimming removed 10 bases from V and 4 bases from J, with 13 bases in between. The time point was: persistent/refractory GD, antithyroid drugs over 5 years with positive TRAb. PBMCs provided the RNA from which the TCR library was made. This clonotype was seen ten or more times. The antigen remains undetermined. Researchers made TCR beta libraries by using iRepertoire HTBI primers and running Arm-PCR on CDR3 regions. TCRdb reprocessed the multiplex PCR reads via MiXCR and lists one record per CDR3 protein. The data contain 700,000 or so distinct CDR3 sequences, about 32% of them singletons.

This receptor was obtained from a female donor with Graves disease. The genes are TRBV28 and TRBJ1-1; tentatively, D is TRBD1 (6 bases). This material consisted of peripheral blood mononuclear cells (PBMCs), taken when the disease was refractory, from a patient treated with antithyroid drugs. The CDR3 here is CATQTGLTEAFF. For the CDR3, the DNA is TGTGCCACCCAGACAGGCCTCACTGAAGCTTTCTTT.